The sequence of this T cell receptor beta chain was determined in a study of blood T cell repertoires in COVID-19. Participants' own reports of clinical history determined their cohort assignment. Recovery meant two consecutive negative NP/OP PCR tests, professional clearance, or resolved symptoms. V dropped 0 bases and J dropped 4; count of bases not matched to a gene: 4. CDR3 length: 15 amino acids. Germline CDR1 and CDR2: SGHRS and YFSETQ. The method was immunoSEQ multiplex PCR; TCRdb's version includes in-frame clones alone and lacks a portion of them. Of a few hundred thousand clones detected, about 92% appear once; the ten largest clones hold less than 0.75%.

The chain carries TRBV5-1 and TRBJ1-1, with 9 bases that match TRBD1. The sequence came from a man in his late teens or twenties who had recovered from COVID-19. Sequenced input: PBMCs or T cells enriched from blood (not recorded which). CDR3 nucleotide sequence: TGCGCCAGCAGCTTGGAGGGGACAGGGCCCACTGAAGCTTTCTTT. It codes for CASSLEGTGPTEAFF.